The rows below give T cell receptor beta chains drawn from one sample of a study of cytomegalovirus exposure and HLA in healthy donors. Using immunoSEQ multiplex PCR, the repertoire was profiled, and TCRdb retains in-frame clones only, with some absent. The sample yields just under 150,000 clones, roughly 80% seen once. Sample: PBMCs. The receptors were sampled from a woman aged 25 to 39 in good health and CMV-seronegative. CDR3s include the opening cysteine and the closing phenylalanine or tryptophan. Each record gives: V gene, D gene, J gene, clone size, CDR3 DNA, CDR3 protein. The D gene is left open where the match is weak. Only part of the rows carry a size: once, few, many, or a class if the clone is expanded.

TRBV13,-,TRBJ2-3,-,TGTGCCAGCAGCCCCCAATTAGTGGCGGGTGGGAGCACAGATACGCAGTATTTT,CASSPQLVAGGSTDTQYF
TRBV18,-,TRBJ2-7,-,TGTGCCAGCTCACCCGGGACTGGGCCGGGCGAGCAGTACTTC,CASSPGTGPGEQYF
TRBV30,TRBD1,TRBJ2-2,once,TGTGCCTGGAGTGAGACCGCCGGGACAGGGGGCTTGAAGGGCACCGGGGAGCTGTTTTTT,CAWSETAGTGGLKGTGELFF
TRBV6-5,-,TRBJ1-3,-,TGTGCCAGCAAGAAGACAGGTGATACTGGAAACACCATATATTTT,CASKKTGDTGNTIYF
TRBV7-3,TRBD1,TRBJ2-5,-,TGTGCCAGCAGCCAAGGACAGGGTGGAGAGACCCAGTACTTC,CASSQGQGGETQYF
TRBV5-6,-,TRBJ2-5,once,TGTGCCAGCAGCTTCCAGGGTGCGGGGGAGACCCAGTACTTC,CASSFQGAGETQYF
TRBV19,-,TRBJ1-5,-,TGTGCCAGTAGTCCAGGGCTCAATCAGCCCCAGCATTTT,CASSPGLNQPQHF
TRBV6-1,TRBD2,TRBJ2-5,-,TGTGCCAGCAACCTAGCGGGATATTATAGCAAGACCCAGTACTTC,CASNLAGYYSKTQYF
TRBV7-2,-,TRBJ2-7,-,TGTGCCAGCAGCTCCCTACCCTACGAGCAGTACTTC,CASSSLPYEQYF
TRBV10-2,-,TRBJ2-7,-,TGCGCCAGCAGTGAAGGGGACTTCTCCTACGAGCAGTACTTC,CASSEGDFSYEQYF
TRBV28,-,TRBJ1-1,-,TGTGCCAGCAGTTTCGGAGAGATGGACACTGAAGCTTTCTTT,CASSFGEMDTEAFF
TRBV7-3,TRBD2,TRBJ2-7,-,TGTGCCAGCAGCGTTCGGGGGGACGGCTACGAGCAGTACTTC,CASSVRGDGYEQYF
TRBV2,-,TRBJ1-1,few,TGTGCCAGCAGTGAAATACATCGGAACACTGAAGCTTTCTTT,CASSEIHRNTEAFF
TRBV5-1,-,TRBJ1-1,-,TGCGCCAGCAGCGCCGGGCCGGGGAGCACTGAAGCTTTCTTT,CASSAGPGSTEAFF
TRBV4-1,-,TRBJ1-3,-,TGCGCCAGCAGCCAAGATCAGAGGGAGCCTGGAAACACCATATATTTT,CASSQDQREPGNTIYF
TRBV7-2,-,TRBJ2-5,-,TGTGCCAGCAGCTTAGGGCGAGGGACCCAGTACTTC,CASSLGRGTQYF
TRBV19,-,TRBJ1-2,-,TGTGCCAGTAGTATAGACAGGGTCAATGGCTACACCTTC,CASSIDRVNGYTF
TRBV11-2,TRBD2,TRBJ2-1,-,TGTGCCAGCAGTTCGACCCGGGACTACTACAATGAGCAGTTCTTC,CASSSTRDYYNEQFF
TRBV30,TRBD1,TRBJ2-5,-,TGTGCCTGGAATAGGCAGGGGGCAGGAGAGACCCAGTACTTC,CAWNRQGAGETQYF
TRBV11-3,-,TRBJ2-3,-,TGTGCCAGCAGCTTAGACTCTTACACAGGTACGCAGTATTTT,CASSLDSYTGTQYF
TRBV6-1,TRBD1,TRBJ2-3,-,TGTGCCAGCAGTGAAACACAGGGGGCAGGCACAGATACGCAGTATTTT,CASSETQGAGTDTQYF
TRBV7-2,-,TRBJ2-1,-,TGTGCCAGCAGGGGCGGGGCTAGGGGTGAGCAGTTCTTC,CASRGGARGEQFF
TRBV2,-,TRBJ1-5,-,TGTGCCAGCAGCGAGGGACTGAACAGGAATCAGCCCCAGCATTTT,CASSEGLNRNQPQHF
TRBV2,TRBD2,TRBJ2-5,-,TGTGCCAGCAGCCCTAGCGGACAAGAGACCCAGTACTTC,CASSPSGQETQYF
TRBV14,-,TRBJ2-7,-,TGTGCCAGCAGCCAAGATTGGGGAGGCGAGCAGTACTTC,CASSQDWGGEQYF
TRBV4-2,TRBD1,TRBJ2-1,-,TGTGCCAGCAGCTTGGACAGGGGACCCTACAATGAGCAGTTCTTC,CASSLDRGPYNEQFF
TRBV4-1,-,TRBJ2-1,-,TGCGCCAGCAGCCAAGATACGGATGAGCAGTTCTTC,CASSQDTDEQFF
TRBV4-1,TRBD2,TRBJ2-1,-,TGCGCCAGCAGCCAAGGTCGGCGGGAGGCGAATGAGCAGTTCTTC,CASSQGRREANEQFF
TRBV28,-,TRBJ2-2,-,TGTGCCAGCAGTTTATGGACAGGGGGACTAGGGTCGAACACCGGGGAGCTGTTTTTT,CASSLWTGGLGSNTGELFF
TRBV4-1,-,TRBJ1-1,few,TGCGCCAGCTCAAAGGGAGGGGTGGGCACTGAAGCTTTCTTT,CASSKGGVGTEAFF
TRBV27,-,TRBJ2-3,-,TGTGCCAGCAGTTCCCACAGGGATCCCCTCCAGTATTTT,CASSSHRDPLQYF
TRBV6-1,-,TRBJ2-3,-,TGTGCCAGCTTATTCACAGATACGCAGTATTTT,CASLFTDTQYF
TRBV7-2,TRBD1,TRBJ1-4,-,TGTGCCAGCAGCCCGGGACAGGGGAAAGGGGACGGTGAAAAACTGTTTTTT,CASSPGQGKGDGEKLFF
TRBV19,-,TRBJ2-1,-,TGTGCCAGTAGTGTAACTTCCGCCTACAATGAGCAGTTCTTC,CASSVTSAYNEQFF
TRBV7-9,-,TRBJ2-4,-,TGTGCCAGCAGCCCCGGGTCCTACTTAGCCAAAAACATTCAGTACTTC,CASSPGSYLAKNIQYF
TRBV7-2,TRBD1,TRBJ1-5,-,TGTGCCAGCAGCTTAGGGACAGGGACTCAGCCCCAGCATTTT,CASSLGTGTQPQHF
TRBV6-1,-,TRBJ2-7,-,TGTGCCAGCAGTGACCGGCGGGGCGAGCAGTACTTC,CASSDRRGEQYF
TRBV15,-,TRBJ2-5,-,TGTGCCACCAGCAATGTGGGCAGGGGCCCACGAGAGACCCAGTACTTC,CATSNVGRGPRETQYF
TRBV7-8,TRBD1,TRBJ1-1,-,TGTGCCAGCAGCTCCGGACAGGGGACGAACACTGAAGCTTTCTTT,CASSSGQGTNTEAFF
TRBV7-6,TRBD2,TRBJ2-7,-,TGTGCCAGCAGCCGTCCCGGGACTAGCGGGAGAAGCCAGGGCGAGCAGTACTTC,CASSRPGTSGRSQGEQYF
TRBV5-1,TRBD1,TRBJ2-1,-,TGCGCCAGCAGCTTCGGGACAGGGTATGGCAATGAGCAGTTCTTC,CASSFGTGYGNEQFF
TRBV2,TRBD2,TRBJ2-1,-,TGTGCCAGCAGTGAGGTGGGGGGAGGGGCGCGGGACAATGAGCAGTTCTTC,CASSEVGGGARDNEQFF
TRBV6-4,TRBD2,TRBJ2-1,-,TGTGCCAGCAGTAGAGGCGGGAGCCCCGTCAATGAGCAGTTCTTC,CASSRGGSPVNEQFF
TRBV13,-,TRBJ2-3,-,TGTGCCAGCAGCTTAGGCCGGAGGGCCTGGACAGATACGCAGTATTTT,CASSLGRRAWTDTQYF
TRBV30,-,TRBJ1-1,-,TGTGCCTGGAGGCGGACAGTGAACACTGAAGCTTTCTTT,CAWRRTVNTEAFF
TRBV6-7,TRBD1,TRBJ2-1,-,TGTGCCAGCAGTCCAGGGACAGGGGGCGCGGAAAACAATGAGCAGTTCTTC,CASSPGTGGAENNEQFF
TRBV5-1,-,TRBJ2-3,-,TGCGCCAGCAGCTCGGACACATTATCTAGCACAGATACGCAGTATTTT,CASSSDTLSSTDTQYF
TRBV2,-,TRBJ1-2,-,TGTGCCAGCAGTGTTAAAGAGACAGCTGCTAACTATGGCTACACCTTC,CASSVKETAANYGYTF
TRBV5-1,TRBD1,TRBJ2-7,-,TGCGCCAGCAGCTTGGGAACTATCAGGGGGTCCTACGAGCAGTACTTC,CASSLGTIRGSYEQYF
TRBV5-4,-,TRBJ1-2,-,TGTGCCAGCAGCTTGGTAGCGACTCCGGGGGTTGGCTACACCTTC,CASSLVATPGVGYTF
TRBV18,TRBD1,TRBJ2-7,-,TGTGCCAGCTCACCTGGACAGGGAGCCTACGAGCAGTACTTC,CASSPGQGAYEQYF
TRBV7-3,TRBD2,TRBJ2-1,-,TGTGCCAGCAGCTTAAACTCCCGGCGGGGGGGGCCCAGCGGAACCTACAATGAGCAGTTCTTC,CASSLNSRRGGPSGTYNEQFF
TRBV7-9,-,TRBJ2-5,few,TGTGCCAGCAGCCCTAGTGGTAGAGAGACCCAGTACTTC,CASSPSGRETQYF
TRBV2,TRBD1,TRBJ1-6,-,TGTGCCAGCACTGTTTATCACAGGGGTAATTCACCCCTCCACTTT,CASTVYHRGNSPLHF
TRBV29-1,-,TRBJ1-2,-,TGCAGCGTTGGGGGGGAGCATGGCTACACCTTC,CSVGGEHGYTF